This T cell receptor beta chain was profiled in a study of long-term antiretroviral therapy in people with HIV. The overall study: The 2015 immediate-ART recommendation was preceded by the earliest samples by about a decade.

V lost 3 bases and J lost 0; bases outside the gene matches: 5. Germline CDR1 and CDR2: LNHDA and SQIVND (reference sequence). The CDR3 totals 16 residues. As to this clone: As yet, its antigen is unknown.

General study findings and limits: Dating from about 2004 to 2017, the blood was possibly obtained under older ART regimens. An increase in diversity followed ART, yet levels stayed below transplant donor controls.

Run at survey level, the immunoSEQ assay was version v3.0. Each sample aimed for roughly 35,000-50,000 sequenced T-cell genomes. Repertoires were generated with immunoSEQ multiplex PCR, while TCRdb's copy carries only in-frame clones and drops some. The sample carries about 28,000 clones, about 93% recorded once. This chain uses TRBV19 with TRBJ1-1; 9 bases agree with TRBD1. Specimen: unsorted PBMCs, collected 6.2 years after starting antiretroviral therapy. The TCR comes from a man aged 35 to 55 with HIV. For the CDR3, the DNA is TGTGCCAGTAGTATCGGACAGGGGATCATGAACACTGAAGCTTTCTTT. Protein sequence: CASSIGQGIMNTEAFF.